A single sample gave rise to the 16 T cell receptor beta chains below, sequenced in a study of cytomegalovirus exposure and HLA in healthy donors. Sequenced by immunoSEQ multiplex PCR; TCRdb stores in-frame clones only, minus some. Of about 150,000 clones in the sample, 80% to 95% are singletons; the top ten hold about 0.65%. Sequenced: PBMCs. Receptors were obtained from a man between 18 and 35 years old in good health and CMV-seronegative.

This sequence joins TRBV10-2 and TRBJ1-5; TRBD1 matches 8 bases. CDR3 size: 14 residues. Germline V gives CDR1 WSHSY, CDR2 SAAADI. The V and J ends lost 2 bases and 9 bases, in that order; junction bases with no gene match: 6. CDR3 bases: TGCGCCAGCAGTGAGCGCAGGGGGCTTCGGCCCCAGCATTTT. Translating it yields CASSERRGLRPQHF.

The V gene is TRBV9, the J gene TRBJ2-1, with 7 bases that match TRBD2. CDR3 length: 15 residues. Germline assignment: CDR1 SGDLS and CDR2 YYNGEE. The ends lost 3 bases at V and 7 bases at J; junction bases unmatched: 10. The CDR3 spells CASSGWLAGKNEQFF. The CDR3 region has the DNA TGTGCCAGCAGCGGTTGGTTAGCGGGCAAAAATGAGCAGTTCTTC.

The V and J genes are TRBV18 and TRBJ1-2, with 10 nucleotides matching TRBD1. CDR3 length: 16 amino acids. Trimming removed 0 bases from V and 2 bases from J; junction bases left unmatched: 3. The germline V gene has CDR1 KGHSH and CDR2 LQKENI. CDR3 coding DNA: TGTGCCAGCTCACCACCGGGACAGGGGCTCAACTATGGCTACACCTTC. It translates to CASSPPGQGLNYGYTF.

The chain combines TRBV29-1 with TRBJ2-7; 8 nucleotides match TRBD2. The CDR3 covers 14 residues. Trimming removed 4 bases from V and 0 bases from J; junction bases left unmatched: 5. Germline V lookup: CDR1 SQVTM, CDR2 ANQGSEA. CDR3 coding DNA: TGCAGCGTTGCTTTACTAGCGGACTCCTACGAGCAGTACTTC. Protein: CSVALLADSYEQYF.

This clone was seen only a few times. V is TRBV30 and J is TRBJ1-5, with a weak D call TRBD1 (5 bases). Germline lookup yields CDR1 GTSNPN and CDR2 SVGIG (reference sequence). The CDR3 runs 13 residues. The V end lost 1 base, the J end lost 7 bases, and 11 bases lay between the germline ends. The CDR3 DNA reads as TGTGCCTGGAGTGGCGACAGTTTGCAGCCCCAGCATTTT. It is translated as CAWSGDSLQPQHF.

This rearrangement joins TRBV5-1 to TRBJ2-5; 13 nucleotides match TRBD2. V shed 5 bases and J 2 bases; nucleotides not matched to a gene: 6. The CDR3 totals 16 residues. The V gene's germline CDR1 is SGHRS and CDR2 YFSETQ. The CDR3 spells CASRPRLAGGQETQYF. CDR3 bases: TGCGCCAGCAGGCCCCGACTAGCGGGGGGACAAGAGACCCAGTACTTC.

The chain recombines TRBV27 with TRBJ2-3, with TRBD2 matching over 13 bases. The CDR3 has 17 amino acids. CDR1 is MNHEY and CDR2 is SMNVEV in the germline V gene (reference sequence). V lost 3 bases and J lost 6; bases outside the gene matches: 9. The CDR3 DNA reads as TGTGCCAGCAGTTTCCAACCGGGACTAGCGGGACGGGATACGCAGTATTTT. Translated, it gives CASSFQPGLAGRDTQYF.

The table lists this clone with a count of one. Here the CDR3 DNA reads TGCGCCAGCAGGGAGATAGGGACTAACCAAGAGACCCAGTACTTC. Its translation is CASREIGTNQETQYF. The chain uses TRBV5-1 and TRBJ2-5, with 7 bases identical to TRBD2. Unmatched junction bases numbered 7, after V lost 5 bases and J lost 0 bases. The germline V gene encodes CDR1 SGHRS and CDR2 YFSETQ. The CDR3 has 15 amino acids.

This clone has a single count. This chain joins TRBV9 and TRBJ2-7; 11 bases agree with TRBD2. The germline V gene encodes CDR1 SGDLS and CDR2 YYNGEE. This CDR3 has 16 amino acids. J lost 0 bases, V lost 3 bases, and 5 bases had no gene match. This CDR3 is CASSDPGTSGSYEQYV. For the CDR3, the DNA is TGTGCCAGCAGCGACCCAGGGACTAGCGGCTCCTACGAGCAGTACGTC.

The chain recombines TRBV30 with TRBJ1-2; D is possibly TRBD1 (5 bases). Germline CDR1 reads GTSNPN; CDR2 reads SVGIG (reference sequence). Trimming cost V 5 bases and J 4 bases, with 20 bases left between them. CDR3 length equals 15 residues. CDR3 protein: CAWGGLGGSVYGYTF. CDR3 DNA sequence: TGTGCCTGGGGTGGACTGGGGGGATCGGTCTATGGCTACACCTTC.

This chain uses TRBV2 with TRBJ1-1; the D gene is possibly TRBD1 (6 bases). This CDR3 is 14 amino acids long. V was clipped by 6 bases and J by 0 bases, with 11 bases between them. Germline V gene lookup returns CDR1 SNHLY and CDR2 FYNNEI. CDR3 DNA: TGTGCCAGCAGCCAACAGGGAATGAACACTGAAGCTTTCTTT. This codes for CASSQQGMNTEAFF.

V gene TRBV7-9 combines with J gene TRBJ2-3, with TRBD2 matching 9 bases. The CDR3 runs to 16 residues. CDR1 and CDR2 from the germline V gene are SEHNR and FQNEAQ (reference sequence). Losses at the gene ends were 2 bases for V and 0 bases for J; bases not matched to a gene: 3. CDR3 nucleotides: TGTGCCAGCAGCTTATTCCTAGCGGGAAGCACAGATACGCAGTATTTT. Protein: CASSLFLAGSTDTQYF.

The chain combines TRBV9 with TRBJ1-2; D possibly corresponds to TRBD1 (6 bases). Germline V CDR1 and CDR2: SGDLS, YYNGEE. The CDR3 extends over 15 amino acids. V was clipped by 3 bases and J by 4 bases, with 16 bases between them. The CDR3 nucleotides are TGTGCCAGCAGCGGAAACAGGGATATCCGCTATGGCTACACCTTC. Translating gives CASSGNRDIRYGYTF.

This chain uses TRBV19 with TRBJ1-4; TRBD1 agrees at 7 bases. CDR1 is LNHDA and CDR2 is SQIVND in the germline V gene (reference sequence). The CDR3 length is 14 residues. The ends lost 8 bases at V and 8 bases at J; junction bases unmatched: 11. CDR3 sequence reads: CASGTGVLGEKLFF. DNA of the CDR3: TGTGCCAGTGGCACAGGGGTACTGGGGGAAAAACTGTTTTTT.

V usage is TRBV6-5 and J usage is TRBJ2-3; D gene ambiguous. The CDR3 is 12 amino acids. Germline-derived CDR1 and CDR2 are MNHEY and SVGAGI. V lost 7 bases, J lost 3 bases, and 8 bases lay in between. CDR3 nucleotides: TGTGCCAGCAAAGGCGGAACAGATACGCAGTATTTT. As protein: CASKGGTDTQYF.

The rearrangement links TRBV2 to TRBJ1-6; maybe TRBD1 (5 bases). This CDR3 comprises 13 residues. Germline CDR1 reads SNHLY; CDR2 reads FYNNEI. Trimming cost V 3 bases and J 9 bases, with 9 bases left between them. CDR3 coding DNA: TGTGCCAGCAGTGATCAGGGTGGTTCACCCCTCCACTTT. Its translation: CASSDQGGSPLHF.